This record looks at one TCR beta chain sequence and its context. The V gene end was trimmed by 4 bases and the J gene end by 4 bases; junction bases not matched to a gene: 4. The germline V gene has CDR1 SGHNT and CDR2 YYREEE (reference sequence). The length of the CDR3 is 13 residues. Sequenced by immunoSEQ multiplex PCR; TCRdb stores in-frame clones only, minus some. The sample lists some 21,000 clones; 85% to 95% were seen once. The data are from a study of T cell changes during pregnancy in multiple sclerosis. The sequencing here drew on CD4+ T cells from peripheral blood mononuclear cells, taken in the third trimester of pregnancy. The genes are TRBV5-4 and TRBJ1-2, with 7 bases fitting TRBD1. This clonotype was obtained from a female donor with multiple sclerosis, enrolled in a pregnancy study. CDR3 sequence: CASSPGQRYGYTF. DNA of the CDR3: TGTGCCAGCAGCCCGGGACAGCGCTATGGCTACACCTTC.